The sequence of this T cell receptor (beta chain) was determined in a study of T cells in Graves' hyperthyroidism and ophthalmopathy. Study results and limitations: Researchers report that a 13 V-J model separated ophthalmopathy from stable hyperthyroidism.

Germline CDR1 and CDR2: SGDLS and YYNGEE. V lost 1 base to trimming and J lost 6 bases; unmatched junction nucleotides: 17. The CDR3 has 18 amino acids. Patients aged 18 to 65 had newly diagnosed hyperthyroidism lasting under 2 months. Patients showing uncontrolled infection, other autoimmune disease, pregnancy or lactation were ineligible. PBMCs stemmed from around 10 ml fresh peripheral blood. RNA transcripts gave rise to amplified TCR beta CDR3 regions. The HTBI set primed first-round TCR CDR3 RT-PCR. TCRdb redid the calling of the multiplex PCR reads with MiXCR, one entry per CDR3 protein. The sample records around 440,000 distinct CDR3 sequences, approximately 14% being singletons. This clonotype was seen a few times. What it recognizes is unknown.

The V gene is TRBV9, the J gene TRBJ2-3, with TRBD2 identical over 7 bases. The sequenced sample consisted of blood. The TCR comes from a woman between 18 and 30 years old with Graves' hyperthyroidism. CDR3 loop: CASSVSRYERGPWDTQYF. CDR3 sequence (DNA): TGTGCCAGCAGCGTATCCCGATATGAGCGGGGTCCTTGGGATACGCAGTATTTT.